A selection of T cell receptor beta chains follows, all from one sample in a study of cytomegalovirus exposure and HLA in healthy donors. Measured with immunoSEQ multiplex PCR; TCRdb has only the in-frame clones, and not every one. The sample lists about 90,000 clones; about 90% were seen once. What was sequenced was PBMCs. The receptors come from a man younger than 30 in good health and CMV-seronegative. The CDR3 runs from the conserved cysteine through the conserved F or W. A D gene is named only where the DNA matches it firmly. A clone size is listed for some rows: how often the clone was seen (once, few, many), or a class if it is expanded.

v_call	clone_size	j_call	cdr3_length	d_call	cdr3_aa	cdr3_nt
TRBV5-1	.	TRBJ2-1	13	.	CASSLGGDNEQFF	TGCGCCAGCAGCTTAGGGGGGGACAATGAGCAGTTCTTC
TRBV5-6	.	TRBJ2-1	12	.	CASSFSSAYQFF	TGTGCCAGCAGCTTCTCTAGCGCTTATCAGTTCTTC
TRBV5-1	once	TRBJ2-4	16	.	CASSLNGLLAKNIQYF	TGCGCCAGCAGCTTGAATGGACTCCTAGCCAAAAACATTCAGTACTTC
TRBV25-1	.	TRBJ2-7	17	TRBD2	CASSESTPGLADYEQYF	TGTGCCAGCAGTGAATCAACACCGGGACTAGCGGATTACGAGCAGTACTTC
TRBV9	once	TRBJ2-7	16	TRBD2	CASSVANGLAGDEQYF	TGTGCCAGCAGCGTAGCTAACGGGCTAGCGGGAGACGAGCAGTACTTC
TRBV15	.	TRBJ2-7	15	.	CATSRDTADRNEQYF	TGTGCCACCAGCAGAGATACAGCCGATAGGAACGAGCAGTACTTC
TRBV15	few	TRBJ2-7	15	TRBD1	CATSTGTGGSSEQYF	TGTGCCACCAGCACCGGGACAGGGGGCTCAAGTGAGCAGTACTTC
TRBV5-1	.	TRBJ2-1	15	.	CASSEGGARYNEQFF	TGCGCCAGCAGCGAGGGGGGGGCTCGCTACAATGAGCAGTTCTTC
TRBV4-1	.	TRBJ1-2	17	.	CASSQKTSGPRDYGYTF	TGCGCCAGCAGCCAAAAGACCTCAGGGCCCCGGGACTATGGCTACACCTTC
TRBV28	.	TRBJ2-7	15	.	CASSWEGQATYEQYF	TGTGCCAGCAGTTGGGAGGGACAGGCAACCTACGAGCAGTACTTC
TRBV6-6	once	TRBJ2-2	14	.	CASSLEGEAGELFF	TGTGCCAGCAGTTTAGAAGGGGAGGCCGGGGAGCTGTTTTTT
TRBV28	.	TRBJ2-7	16	TRBD1	CASSRRVKQGIDEQYF	TGTGCCAGCAGTCGTCGTGTTAAACAGGGGATCGACGAGCAGTACTTC
TRBV6-6	.	TRBJ2-2	15	.	CASSYWGRDTGELFF	TGTGCCAGCAGTTATTGGGGCAGGGACACCGGGGAGCTGTTTTTT
TRBV5-1	.	TRBJ1-2	14	.	CASSLGQANYGYTF	TGCGCCAGCAGCTTGGGACAGGCAAACTATGGCTACACCTTC
TRBV7-9	.	TRBJ2-2	13	TRBD1	CASSFRDRVSLFF	TGTGCCAGCAGCTTCCGGGACAGGGTTTCTCTGTTTTTT
TRBV5-1	.	TRBJ1-1	15	TRBD1	CASSLGGTGVSEAFF	TGCGCCAGCAGCTTGGGTGGGACAGGGGTTTCTGAAGCTTTCTTT
TRBV7-2	.	TRBJ2-6	15	TRBD1	CASSSGQVGANVLTF	TGTGCCAGCAGCTCAGGACAGGTTGGGGCCAACGTCCTGACTTTC
TRBV7-2	once	TRBJ1-4	14	.	CASSLNAGGEKLFF	TGTGCCAGCAGCTTAAACGCGGGAGGGGAAAAACTGTTTTTT
TRBV5-4	.	TRBJ1-3	14	.	CASSFTGGGNTIYF	TGTGCCAGCAGCTTTACGGGGGGCGGAAACACCATATATTTT
TRBV4-1	once	TRBJ2-4	16	TRBD2	CASSPDRGAGGGIQYF	TGCGCCAGCAGCCCCGATCGCGGGGCGGGAGGAGGCATTCAGTACTTC
TRBV10-3	once	TRBJ1-2	14	.	CAISESSGFYGYTF	TGTGCCATCAGTGAGTCCTCGGGTTTTTATGGCTACACCTTC
TRBV11-1	.	TRBJ2-7	14	.	CASSLVQATYEQYF	TGTGCCAGCAGCTTAGTACAGGCTACCTACGAGCAGTACTTC
TRBV25-1	.	TRBJ2-1	14	TRBD2	CASSRTSSYNEQFF	TGTGCCAGCAGTCGGACTAGCTCCTACAATGAGCAGTTCTTC
TRBV25-1	.	TRBJ2-7	14	TRBD1	CASSASGTGGEQYF	TGTGCCAGCAGTGCCTCCGGGACAGGGGGCGAGCAGTACTTC
TRBV19	.	TRBJ2-7	13	.	CASSSGVTYEQYF	TGTGCCAGTAGCTCCGGGGTAACCTACGAGCAGTACTTC
TRBV28	.	TRBJ2-3	16	TRBD2	CASSLWEGLAARVQYF	TGTGCCAGCAGTTTATGGGAGGGACTAGCAGCCCGGGTGCAGTATTTT
TRBV6-5	.	TRBJ2-3	15	TRBD2	CASSRTSGRGGTQYF	TGTGCCAGCAGTCGTACTAGCGGGAGAGGGGGTACGCAGTATTTT
TRBV6-6	.	TRBJ1-1	15	.	CASRADPTLNTEAFF	TGTGCCAGCAGGGCCGACCCGACACTGAACACTGAAGCTTTCTTT
TRBV5-1	.	TRBJ2-7	15	TRBD2	CASSLGGTTLYEQYF	TGCGCCAGCAGCTTGGGGGGGACTACACTCTACGAGCAGTACTTC
TRBV19	.	TRBJ2-3	15	.	CASSMVIQFTDTQYF	TGTGCCAGTAGTATGGTCATACAATTCACAGATACGCAGTATTTT
TRBV19	.	TRBJ1-2	17	.	CASSIVTALAVGYGYTF	TGTGCCAGTAGTATCGTGACGGCCCTTGCGGTAGGCTATGGCTACACCTTC
TRBV9	.	TRBJ2-2	14	.	CASSVVQGAGELFF	TGTGCCAGCAGCGTAGTACAGGGAGCGGGGGAGCTGTTTTTT
TRBV27	.	TRBJ2-5	15	TRBD2	CASSATSGSGKTQYF	TGTGCCAGCAGTGCGACTAGCGGGAGCGGGAAGACCCAGTACTTC
TRBV12-1	.	TRBJ1-5	16	.	CASSYRTGRARQPQHF	TGTGCCAGCAGCTACCGGACAGGGCGTGCACGGCAGCCCCAGCATTTT
TRBV30	.	TRBJ1-2	15	.	CAWSGENPSEHGYTF	TGTGCCTGGAGTGGGGAGAATCCCTCAGAACATGGCTACACCTTC
TRBV28	.	TRBJ2-5	19	TRBD1	CASSLLRGKGQGILKTQYF	TGTGCCAGCAGTTTATTAAGGGGTAAAGGACAGGGGATCTTGAAGACCCAGTACTTC